This entry lists 8 T cell receptor beta chains sequenced from one sample in a study of CD8 T cells in ankylosing spondylitis. Study-wide points: Apparently characteristic of ankylosing spondylitis blood was a TCR beta motif (roughly 8 highly homologous variants).

No antigens are known for them. TCRdb redid the calling of the 5' RACE reads with MiXCR, one entry per CDR3 protein. The data contain about 440,000 distinct CDR3 sequences, more than 15% of them seen just once; the ten biggest clones take up about 0.94%. The sample comprised blood, either unsorted or a sorted T cell fraction (not recorded which). These receptor sequences come from a male donor with ankylosing spondylitis.

This clonotype was seen more than once but under ten times. The V call is TRBV7-6, the J call TRBJ2-1; D may be TRBD1 or TRBD2 (5 bases each). This CDR3 spans 19 amino acids. V dropped 2 bases and J dropped 5 bases, with 25 bases sitting between them. The germline gives CDR1 SGHVS, CDR2 FNYEAQ. CDR3 region: CASSLRLAEDLRGDNEQFF. The CDR3 DNA reads TGTGCCAGCAGCTTACGCCTAGCAGAAGATTTGAGGGGTGACAATGAGCAGTTCTTC.

This chain links TRBV6-1 with TRBJ2-2, with 8 bases that match TRBD1. Germline V gene sequence: CDR1 MNHNS, CDR2 SASEGT. This CDR3 has 17 residues. After removal of 6 bases from V and 5 bases from J, the junction contained 14 bases not matched to a gene. Written as DNA, the CDR3 is TGTGCCAGCAGCCTCTCGACAGGGGCAGGAGCAACCGGGGAGCTGTTTTTT. Amino acids: CASSLSTGAGATGELFF.

In this sample, this clonotype turned up a few times. J is TRBJ2-2 and V is TRBV4-3; D is possibly TRBD1 (6 bases). Germline assignment: CDR1 LGHNA and CDR2 YSLEER. CDR3 size: 15 residues. Trimming removed 0 bases at V and 7 bases at J, with 12 bases between. CDR3 in DNA: TGCGCCAGCAGCCAAGACGGGACCAGGGGCGGGGAGCTGTTTTTT. It codes for CASSQDGTRGGELFF.

The CDR3 DNA is TGCAGTGCTAGAGGGGGGTGGGGACAGTCTACTCCCGGGGAGCTGTTTTTT. The encoded protein is CSARGGWGQSTPGELFF. The genes are TRBV20-1 and TRBJ2-2, with 7 bases lining up with TRBD1. The junction had 14 bases not matched to a gene; V was cut back by 1 base and J by 6 bases. The CDR3 totals 17 residues. Per germline, CDR1 DFQATT and CDR2 SNEGSKA (reference sequence).

The chain links TRBV4-1 to TRBJ1-3; 8 bases match TRBD1. Germline CDR1 and CDR2: MGHRA and YSYEKL. Unmatched junction bases numbered 10, after V lost 3 bases and J lost 0 bases. The CDR3 length is 18 residues. The CDR3 nucleotides are TGCGCCAGCAGCCACCACACCGGGACAGGAGCCTCTGGAAACACCATATATTTT. As protein: CASSHHTGTGASGNTIYF.

This clonotype was seen a handful of times. The rearrangement uses TRBV20-1 and TRBJ1-1, with D hard to call. The CDR3 has 13 residues. The V gene's germline CDR1 is DFQATT and CDR2 SNEGSKA (reference sequence). Trimming cost V 7 bases and J 2 bases, with 14 bases left between them. Here the CDR3 DNA reads TGCAGTGAGCGACGGTCGGTTAACACTGAAGCTTTCTTT. Translation: CSERRSVNTEAFF.

This chain connects TRBV18 to TRBJ2-3; D gene uncertain. The germline V gene encodes CDR1 KGHSH and CDR2 LQKENI. CDR3 length: 14 residues. The germline V and J ends were trimmed by 4 bases and 1 base, with 9 bases remaining between them. The CDR3 spells CASSRGTGTDTQYF. The CDR3 DNA follows: TGTGCCAGCTCACGAGGAACAGGCACAGATACGCAGTATTTT.

This clonotype appeared a few times. The chain has TRBV5-1 and TRBJ2-7; 12 bases align to TRBD2. V dropped 4 bases and J dropped 4; count of bases not matched to a gene: 3. This CDR3 is 14 amino acids long. Germline loops: CDR1 SGHRS, CDR2 YFSETQ. For the CDR3, the DNA is TGCGCCAGCAGCGTGGGACTAGCGGGTTACGAGCAGTACTTC. Its translation: CASSVGLAGYEQYF.